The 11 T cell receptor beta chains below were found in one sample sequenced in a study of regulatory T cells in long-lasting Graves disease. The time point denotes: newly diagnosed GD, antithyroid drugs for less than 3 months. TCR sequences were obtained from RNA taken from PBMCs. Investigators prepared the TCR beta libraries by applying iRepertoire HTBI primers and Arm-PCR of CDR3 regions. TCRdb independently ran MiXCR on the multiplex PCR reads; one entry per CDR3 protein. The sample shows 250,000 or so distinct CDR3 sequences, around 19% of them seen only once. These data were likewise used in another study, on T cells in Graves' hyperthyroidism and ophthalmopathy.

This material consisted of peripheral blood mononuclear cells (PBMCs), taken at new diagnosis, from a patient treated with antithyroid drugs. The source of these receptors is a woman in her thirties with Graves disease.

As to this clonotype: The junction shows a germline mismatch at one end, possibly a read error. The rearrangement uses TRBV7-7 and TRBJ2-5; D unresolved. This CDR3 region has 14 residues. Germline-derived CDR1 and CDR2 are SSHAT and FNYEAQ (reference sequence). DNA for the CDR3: TGTGCTAGCAGCTCCGGACCGCAACGGGAGACCCAGTACTTC. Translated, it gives CASSSGPQRETQYF.

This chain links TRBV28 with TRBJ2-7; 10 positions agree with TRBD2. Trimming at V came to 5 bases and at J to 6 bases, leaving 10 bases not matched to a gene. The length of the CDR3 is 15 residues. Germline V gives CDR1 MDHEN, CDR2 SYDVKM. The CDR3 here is CASSRSGGALGEQYF. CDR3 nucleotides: TGTGCCAGCAGTCGGAGCGGGGGGGCCCTGGGCGAGCAGTACTTC.

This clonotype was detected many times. The CDR3 loop reads CASSSGGTNEKLFF. CDR3 bases: TGTGCCAGCTCGTCAGGGGGTACTAATGAAAAACTGTTTTTT. The chain couples TRBV18 to TRBJ1-4; 7 nucleotides match TRBD1. V was clipped by 6 bases and J by 2 bases; unmatched bases: 3. This CDR3 spans 14 amino acids. Germline loops: CDR1 KGHSH, CDR2 LQKENI. The whole variable domain, remainder taken from reference TRBV18 and TRBJ1-4, is NAGVMQNPRHLVRRRGQEARLRCSPMKGHSHVYWYRQLPEEGLKFMVYLQKENIIDESGMPKERFSAEFPKEGPSILRIQQVVRGDSAAYFCASSSGGTNEKLFFGSGTQLSVL.

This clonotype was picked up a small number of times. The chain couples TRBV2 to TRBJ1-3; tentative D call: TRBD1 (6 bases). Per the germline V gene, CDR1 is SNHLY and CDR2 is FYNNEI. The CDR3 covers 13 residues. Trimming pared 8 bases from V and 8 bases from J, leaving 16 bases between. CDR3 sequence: CASGAGVSYTIYF. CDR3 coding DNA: TGTGCCAGCGGGGCAGGGGTCAGCTACACCATATATTTT.

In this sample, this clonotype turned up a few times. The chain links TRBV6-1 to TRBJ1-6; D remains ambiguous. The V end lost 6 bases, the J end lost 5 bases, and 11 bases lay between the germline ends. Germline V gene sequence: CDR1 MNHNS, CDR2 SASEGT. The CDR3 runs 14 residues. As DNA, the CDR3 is TGTGCCAGCAGGTTGTTGACGGATAATTCACCCCTCCACTTT. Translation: CASRLLTDNSPLHF.

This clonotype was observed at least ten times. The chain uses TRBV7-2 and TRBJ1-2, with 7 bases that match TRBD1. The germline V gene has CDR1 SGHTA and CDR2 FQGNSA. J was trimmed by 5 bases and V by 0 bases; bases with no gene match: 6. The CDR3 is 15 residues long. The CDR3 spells CASSLALTGWYGYTF. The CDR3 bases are TGTGCCAGCAGCTTAGCACTGACAGGGTGGTATGGCTACACCTTC.

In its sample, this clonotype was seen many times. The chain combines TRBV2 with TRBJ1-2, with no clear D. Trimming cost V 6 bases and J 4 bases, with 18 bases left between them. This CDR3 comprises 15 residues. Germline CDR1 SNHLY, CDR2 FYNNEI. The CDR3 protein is CASSPGGSLGYGYTF. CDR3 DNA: TGTGCCAGCAGCCCCGGTGGGTCACTGGGCTATGGCTACACCTTC.

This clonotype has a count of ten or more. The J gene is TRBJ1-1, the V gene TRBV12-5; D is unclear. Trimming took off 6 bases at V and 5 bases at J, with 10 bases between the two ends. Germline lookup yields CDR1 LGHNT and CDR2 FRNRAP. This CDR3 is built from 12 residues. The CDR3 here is CASGWVNTEAFF. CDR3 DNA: TGTGCTAGTGGATGGGTTAATACTGAAGCTTTCTTT.

This CDR3 is CASSERDNTRTGELFF. CDR3 bases: TGCGCCAGCAGTGAACGGGACAACACCCGTACCGGGGAGCTGTTTTTT. This chain joins TRBV10-1 and TRBJ2-2; a possible D gene is TRBD1 (6 bases). The V and J ends lost 3 bases and 5 bases respectively, with 16 bases between them. Germline-derived CDR1 and CDR2 are WNHNN and SYGVQD (reference sequence). This CDR3 contains 16 residues.

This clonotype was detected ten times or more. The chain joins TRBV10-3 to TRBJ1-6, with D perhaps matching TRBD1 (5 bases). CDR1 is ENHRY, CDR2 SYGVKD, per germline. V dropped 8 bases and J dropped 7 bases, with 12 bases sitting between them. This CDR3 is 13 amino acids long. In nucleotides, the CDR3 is TGTGCCATCCAAGGGGCAGCAAATTCACCCCTCCACTTT. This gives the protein CAIQGAANSPLHF.

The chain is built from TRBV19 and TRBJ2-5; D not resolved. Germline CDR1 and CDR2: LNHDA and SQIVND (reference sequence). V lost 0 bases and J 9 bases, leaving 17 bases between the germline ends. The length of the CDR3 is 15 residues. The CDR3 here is CASSIDQAVFRPQYF. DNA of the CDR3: TGTGCCAGTAGTATAGATCAGGCAGTATTTCGGCCCCAGTACTTC.